This T cell receptor beta chain was sequenced for a study of blood T cell repertoires in COVID-19. Study overall: Italy, Spain and the United States were the sources of the convalescent and acute COVID-19 samples. Sample material is recorded as cDNA or gDNA derived from T cells, B-cell-depleted T cells, or PBMCs.

Per the authors' pipeline: The assay estimated nucleated cells by amplifying reference gene primers. The method was immunoSEQ multiplex PCR; TCRdb's version includes in-frame clones alone and lacks a portion of them. That table furnishes V, J and clone size, whereas the DNA furnished D and trimming. The repertoire holds about 190,000 clones, with about 86% as singletons. Patients from Seattle were sampled longitudinally, starting during active infection. The CDR3 spans 19 residues. The V and J genes are TRBV21-1 and TRBJ1-5; TRBD1 is taken as the D call from the table, unchecked against the DNA. TRBV21-1 corresponds to a pseudogene. The sequence was collected from a woman between 70 and 85 years old with COVID-19, enrolled during active disease. The sequencing sample was made of peripheral blood. For the CDR3, the DNA is TGTGCCAGCAGCACAAGGGACAGGGCAACCGTTTATAGCAATCAGCCCCAGCATTTT. Protein: CASSTRDRATVYSNQPQHF.